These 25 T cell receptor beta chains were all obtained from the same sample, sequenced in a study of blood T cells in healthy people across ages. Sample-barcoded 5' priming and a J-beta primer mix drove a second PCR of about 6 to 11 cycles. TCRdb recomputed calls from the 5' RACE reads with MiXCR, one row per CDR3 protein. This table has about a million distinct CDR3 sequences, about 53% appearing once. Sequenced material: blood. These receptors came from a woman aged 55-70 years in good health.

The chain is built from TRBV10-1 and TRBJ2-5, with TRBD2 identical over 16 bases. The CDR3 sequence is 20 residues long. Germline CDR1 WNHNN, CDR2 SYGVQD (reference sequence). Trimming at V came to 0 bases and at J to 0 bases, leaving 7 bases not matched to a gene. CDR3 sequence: CASSESNGTSGRANQETQYF. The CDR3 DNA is TGCGCCAGCAGTGAGTCCAACGGGACTAGCGGGAGGGCAAACCAAGAGACCCAGTACTTC.

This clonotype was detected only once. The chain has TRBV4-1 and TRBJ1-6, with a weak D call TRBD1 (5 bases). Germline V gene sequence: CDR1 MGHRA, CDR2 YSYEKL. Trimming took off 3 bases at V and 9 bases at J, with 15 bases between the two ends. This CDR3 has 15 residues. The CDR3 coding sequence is TGCGCCAGCAGCCAGAGCGCAGGGAAGAGTTCACCCCTCCACTTT. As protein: CASSQSAGKSSPLHF.

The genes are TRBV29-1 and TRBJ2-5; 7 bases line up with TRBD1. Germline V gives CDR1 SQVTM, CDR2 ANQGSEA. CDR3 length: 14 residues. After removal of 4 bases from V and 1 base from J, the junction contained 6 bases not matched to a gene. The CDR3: CSVVRDRFQETQYF. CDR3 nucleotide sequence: TGCAGCGTTGTTCGGGACAGATTCCAAGAGACCCAGTACTTC.

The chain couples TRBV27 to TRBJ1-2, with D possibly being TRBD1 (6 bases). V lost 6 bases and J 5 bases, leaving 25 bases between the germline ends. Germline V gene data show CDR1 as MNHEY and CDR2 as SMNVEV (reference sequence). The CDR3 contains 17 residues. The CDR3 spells CASRGRGQSQSLYGYTF. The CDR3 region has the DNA TGTGCCAGCAGGGGACGTGGACAGAGCCAGTCCCTTTATGGCTACACCTTC.

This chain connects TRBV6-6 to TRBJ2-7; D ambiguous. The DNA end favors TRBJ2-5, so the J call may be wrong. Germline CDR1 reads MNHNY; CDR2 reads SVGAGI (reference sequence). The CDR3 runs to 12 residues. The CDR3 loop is CASSSDEETQYF. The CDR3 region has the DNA TGTGCCAGCAGTTCCGACGAAGAGACCCAGTACTTC.

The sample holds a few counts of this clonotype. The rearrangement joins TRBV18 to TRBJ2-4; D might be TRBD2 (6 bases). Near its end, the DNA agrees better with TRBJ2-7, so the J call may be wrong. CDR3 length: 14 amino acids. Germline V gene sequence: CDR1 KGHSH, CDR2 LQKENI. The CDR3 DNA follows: TGTGCCAGCTCATTAGCGGTAACTCCCTACGAGCAGTACTTC. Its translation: CASSLAVTPYEQYF.

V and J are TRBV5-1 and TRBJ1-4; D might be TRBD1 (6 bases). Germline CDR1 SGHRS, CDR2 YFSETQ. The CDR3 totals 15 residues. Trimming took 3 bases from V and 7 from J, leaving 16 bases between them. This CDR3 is CASSWRTVKSEKLFF. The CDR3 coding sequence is TGCGCCAGCAGCTGGCGGACAGTGAAAAGTGAAAAACTGTTTTTT.

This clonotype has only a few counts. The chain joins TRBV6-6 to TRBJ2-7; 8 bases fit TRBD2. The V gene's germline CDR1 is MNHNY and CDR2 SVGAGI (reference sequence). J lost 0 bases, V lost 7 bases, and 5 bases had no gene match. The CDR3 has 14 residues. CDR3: CASTAGTSSYEQYF. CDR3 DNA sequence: TGTGCCAGCACCGCCGGGACTAGCTCCTACGAGCAGTACTTC.

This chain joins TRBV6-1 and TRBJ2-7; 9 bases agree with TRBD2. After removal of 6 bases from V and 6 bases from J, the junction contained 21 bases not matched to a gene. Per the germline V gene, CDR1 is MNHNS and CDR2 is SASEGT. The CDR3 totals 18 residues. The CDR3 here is CASSSPRLADAFGVEQYF. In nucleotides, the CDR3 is TGTGCCAGCAGCTCCCCCCGACTAGCGGACGCGTTCGGGGTCGAGCAGTACTTC.

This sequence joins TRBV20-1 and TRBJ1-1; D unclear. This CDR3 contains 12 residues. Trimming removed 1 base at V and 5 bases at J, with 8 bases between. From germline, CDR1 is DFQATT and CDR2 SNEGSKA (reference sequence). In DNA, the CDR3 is TGCAGTGCTAGAGCAGGAAGGACTGAAGCTTTCTTT. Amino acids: CSARAGRTEAFF.

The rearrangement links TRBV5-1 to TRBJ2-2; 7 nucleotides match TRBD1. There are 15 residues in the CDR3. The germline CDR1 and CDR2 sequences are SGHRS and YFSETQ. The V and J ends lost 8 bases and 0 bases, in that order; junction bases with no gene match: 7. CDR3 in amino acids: CASKPTGTNTGELFF. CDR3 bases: TGCGCCAGTAAGCCGACAGGGACGAACACCGGGGAGCTGTTTTTT.

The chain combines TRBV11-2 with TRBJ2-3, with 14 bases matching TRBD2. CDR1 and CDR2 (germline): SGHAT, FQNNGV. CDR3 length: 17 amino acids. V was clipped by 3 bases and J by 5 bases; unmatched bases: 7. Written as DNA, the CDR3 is TGTGCCAGCAGCTTTAGACTAGCGGGAGGGCCAGGAGATACGCAGTATTTT. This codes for CASSFRLAGGPGDTQYF.

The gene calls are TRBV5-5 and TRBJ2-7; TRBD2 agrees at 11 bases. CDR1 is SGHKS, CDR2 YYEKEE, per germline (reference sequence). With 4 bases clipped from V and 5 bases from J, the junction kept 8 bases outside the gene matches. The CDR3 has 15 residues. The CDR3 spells CASSLMTSGINEQYF. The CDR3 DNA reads TGTGCCAGCAGCCTAATGACTAGCGGGATCAACGAGCAGTACTTC.

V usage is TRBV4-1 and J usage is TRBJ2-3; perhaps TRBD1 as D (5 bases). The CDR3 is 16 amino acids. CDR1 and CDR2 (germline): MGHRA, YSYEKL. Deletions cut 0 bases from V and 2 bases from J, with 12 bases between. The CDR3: CASSQDWAGLTDTQYF. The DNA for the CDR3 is TGCGCCAGCAGCCAAGATTGGGCAGGGCTCACAGATACGCAGTATTTT.

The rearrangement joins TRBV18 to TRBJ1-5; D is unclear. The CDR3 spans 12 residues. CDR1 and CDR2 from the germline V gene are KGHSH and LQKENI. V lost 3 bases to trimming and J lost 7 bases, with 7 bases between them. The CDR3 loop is CASSPNRQPQHF. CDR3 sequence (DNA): TGTGCCAGCTCACCTAATCGGCAGCCCCAGCATTTT.

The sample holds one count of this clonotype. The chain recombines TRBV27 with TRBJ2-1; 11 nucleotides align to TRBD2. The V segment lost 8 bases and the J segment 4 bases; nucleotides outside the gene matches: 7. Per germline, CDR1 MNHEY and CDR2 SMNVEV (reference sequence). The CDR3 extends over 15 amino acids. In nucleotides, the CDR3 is TGTGCCAGCGGGGGACTAGCGGAGAGATACAATGAGCAGTTCTTC. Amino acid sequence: CASGGLAERYNEQFF.

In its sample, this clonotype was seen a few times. DNA for the CDR3: TGTGCCAGCAGATCAAGGGGAGAGCAGTTCTTC. Its protein product is CASRSRGEQFF. The V gene is TRBV7-2, the J gene TRBJ2-1, with D possibly TRBD1 on 5 matching bases. The CDR3 extends over 11 amino acids. V was shortened by 6 bases and J by 10 bases, with 10 bases between the two germline ends. CDR1 is SGHTA, CDR2 FQGNSA, per germline.

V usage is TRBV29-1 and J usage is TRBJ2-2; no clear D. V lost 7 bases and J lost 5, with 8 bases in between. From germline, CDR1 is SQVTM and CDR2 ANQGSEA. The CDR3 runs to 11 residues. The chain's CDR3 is CSAIYTGELFF. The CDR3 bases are TGCAGCGCAATTTATACCGGGGAGCTGTTTTTT.

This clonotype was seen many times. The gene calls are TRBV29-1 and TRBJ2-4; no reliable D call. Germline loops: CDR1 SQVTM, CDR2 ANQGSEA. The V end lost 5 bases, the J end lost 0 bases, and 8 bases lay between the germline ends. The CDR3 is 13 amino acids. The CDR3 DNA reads TGCAGCGTTAGTTCAGTAGCCAAAAACATTCAGTACTTC. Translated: CSVSSVAKNIQYF.

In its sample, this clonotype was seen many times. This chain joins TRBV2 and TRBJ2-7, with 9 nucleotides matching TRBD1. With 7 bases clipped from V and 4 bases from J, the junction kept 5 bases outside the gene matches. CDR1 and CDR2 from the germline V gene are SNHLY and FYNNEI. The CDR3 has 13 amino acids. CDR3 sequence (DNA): TGTGCCAGCAAGGGACAGGGTCATTACGAGCAGTACTTC. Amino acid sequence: CASKGQGHYEQYF.

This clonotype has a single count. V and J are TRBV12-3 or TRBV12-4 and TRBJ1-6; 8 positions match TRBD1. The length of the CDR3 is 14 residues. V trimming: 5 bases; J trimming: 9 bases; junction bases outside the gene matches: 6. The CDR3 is CASSVGQGASPLHF. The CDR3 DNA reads TGTGCCAGCAGTGTTGGGCAGGGGGCTTCACCCCTCCACTTT.

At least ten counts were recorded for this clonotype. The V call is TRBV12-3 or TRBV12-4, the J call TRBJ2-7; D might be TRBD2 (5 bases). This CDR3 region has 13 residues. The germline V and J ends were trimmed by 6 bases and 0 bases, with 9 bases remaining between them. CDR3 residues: CASSSSGSYEQYF. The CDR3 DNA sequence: TGTGCCAGCAGCTCAAGCGGCTCCTACGAGCAGTACTTC.

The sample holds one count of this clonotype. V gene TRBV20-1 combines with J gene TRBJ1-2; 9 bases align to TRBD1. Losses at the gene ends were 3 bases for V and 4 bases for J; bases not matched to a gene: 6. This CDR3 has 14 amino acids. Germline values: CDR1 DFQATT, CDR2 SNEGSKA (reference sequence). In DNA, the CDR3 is TGCAGTGCTAGTCAAACAGGGGGCCGCTATGGCTACACCTTC. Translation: CSASQTGGRYGYTF.

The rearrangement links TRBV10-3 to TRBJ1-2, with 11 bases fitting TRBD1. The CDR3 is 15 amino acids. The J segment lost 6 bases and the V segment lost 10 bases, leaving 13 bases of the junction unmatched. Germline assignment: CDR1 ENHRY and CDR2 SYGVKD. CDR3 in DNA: TGTGCCACAGGCCAGCCGGGACAGGGGGTGGATGGCTACACCTTC. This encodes CATGQPGQGVDGYTF.

CDR3: CASSQNSGWQETQYF. The CDR3 DNA follows: TGTGCCAGCAGCCAAAACTCAGGGTGGCAAGAGACCCAGTACTTC. This sequence joins TRBV14 and TRBJ2-5, with a weak D call TRBD1 (5 bases). V lost 2 bases and J 2 bases, leaving 12 bases between the germline ends. The CDR3 is 15 amino acids. Germline V CDR1 and CDR2: SGHDN, FVKESK.